The 5 T cell receptor beta chains below were found in one sample sequenced in a study of cytomegalovirus exposure and HLA in healthy donors. The study ran its PCR with 60 Vbeta and 13 Jbeta primers. This table comes from immunoSEQ multiplex PCR, and its TCRdb copy is limited to in-frame clones, with some not included. The sample includes some 150,000 clones, approximately 79% of them seen just once. Sequencing was performed on PBMCs. The receptors here all came from a man aged 18 to 30 in good health and CMV-seropositive.

This sequence joins TRBV7-9 and TRBJ2-2; D gene unclear. Between the trimmed V and J ends, which lost 1 base and 1 base, there was a span of 4 bases. CDR1 and CDR2 (germline): SEHNR, FQNEAQ (reference sequence). The CDR3 has 14 amino acids. CDR3 sequence (DNA): TGTGCCAGCAGCTTAGTAAAGAACACCGGGGAGCTGTTTTTT. This gives the protein CASSLVKNTGELFF.

In its sample, this clone was seen once. The V and J genes are TRBV30 and TRBJ2-7, with 11 bases that match TRBD1. V was clipped by 6 bases and J by 4 bases; unmatched bases: 8. This CDR3 has 14 amino acids. Germline V gene data show CDR1 as GTSNPN and CDR2 as SVGIG (reference sequence). The CDR3 sequence is CACERGTGGYEQYF. CDR3 DNA: TGTGCCTGTGAACGTGGGACAGGGGGGTACGAGCAGTACTTC.

The chain uses TRBV5-4 and TRBJ1-5, with D possibly being TRBD1 (6 bases). V was trimmed by 4 bases and J by 2 bases, leaving 10 bases between them. The CDR3 covers 14 residues. Germline lookup yields CDR1 SGHNT and CDR2 YYREEE (reference sequence). The CDR3 here is CASSRGGGNQPQHF. CDR3 sequence (DNA): TGTGCCAGCAGCCGAGGGGGGGGCAATCAGCCCCAGCATTTT.

The rearrangement uses TRBV9 and TRBJ2-7; the match to TRBD2 covers 10 bases. The germline V gene encodes CDR1 SGDLS and CDR2 YYNGEE. This CDR3 is built from 15 residues. V shed 0 bases and J 4 bases; nucleotides not matched to a gene: 4. The CDR3: CASSVGTSGDYEQYF. Written as DNA, the CDR3 is TGTGCCAGCAGCGTAGGTACTAGCGGGGATTACGAGCAGTACTTC.

This clone has a single count. The V and J genes are TRBV7-9 and TRBJ2-1; 10 positions match TRBD1. Trimming took 1 base from V and 9 from J; bases not matched to a gene: 9. Per the germline V gene, CDR1 is SEHNR and CDR2 is FQNEAQ (reference sequence). This CDR3 comprises 16 residues. CDR3: CASSLGDRGDGAEQFF. The DNA of the CDR3 is TGTGCCAGCAGCTTAGGGGACAGGGGTGATGGGGCTGAGCAGTTCTTC.